A selection of T cell receptor beta chains follows, all from one sample in a study of cytomegalovirus exposure and HLA in healthy donors. Generated by immunoSEQ multiplex PCR, the TCRdb table keeps only in-frame clones and is missing some. The sample includes about 250,000 clones, roughly 87% seen only once; the top ten take more than 10%. The sequencing input was PBMCs. These receptors all come from a man between 18 and 29 years old in good health and CMV-seropositive. The CDR3 runs from the conserved cysteine through the conserved F or W. A D gene is named only where the DNA matches it firmly. Clone size is stated in some rows and not others, as once, few, many or a class when expanded.

J: TRBJ2-1
length: 15
D: TRBD2
V: TRBV6-5
size: -
CDR3: CASSYYGTSVNEQFF
DNA: TGTGCCAGCAGTTATTACGGGACTAGCGTTAATGAGCAGTTCTTC

J: TRBJ1-5
length: 12
D: -
V: TRBV18
size: many
CDR3: CASSPGNQPQHF
DNA: TGTGCCAGCTCACCGGGCAATCAGCCCCAGCATTTT

J: TRBJ2-1
length: 15
D: -
V: TRBV27
size: once
CDR3: CASSFGRESPHEQFF
DNA: TGTGCCAGCAGTTTCGGCAGGGAATCTCCCCATGAGCAGTTCTTC

J: TRBJ2-3
length: 15
D: TRBD2
V: TRBV6-4
size: -
CDR3: CASSEGSGGTDTQYF
DNA: TGTGCCAGCAGTGAAGGCAGCGGGGGCACAGATACGCAGTATTTT

J: TRBJ2-7
length: 14
D: -
V: TRBV5-1
size: -
CDR3: CASSQTNLPYEQYF
DNA: TGCGCCAGCAGCCAGACGAACCTGCCCTACGAGCAGTACTTC

J: TRBJ2-2
length: 16
D: TRBD2
V: TRBV11-2
size: once
CDR3: CASSSGTSGSAGELFF
DNA: TGTGCCAGCAGCTCAGGGACTAGCGGGAGTGCCGGGGAGCTGTTTTTT

J: TRBJ1-1
length: 15
D: -
V: TRBV5-4
size: -
CDR3: CASSKAGGGYTEAFF
DNA: TGTGCCAGCAGCAAGGCAGGAGGTGGGTACACTGAAGCTTTCTTT

J: TRBJ1-4
length: 13
D: TRBD1
V: TRBV7-6
size: -
CDR3: CASSPTGQVKLFF
DNA: TGTGCCAGCAGCCCCACTGGACAGGTAAAACTGTTTTTT

J: TRBJ2-5
length: 12
D: -
V: TRBV9
size: -
CDR3: CASSPSQETQYF
DNA: TGTGCCAGCAGCCCTTCCCAAGAGACCCAGTACTTC

J: TRBJ1-2
length: 12
D: -
V: TRBV7-2
size: -
CDR3: CASSLATYGYTF
DNA: TGTGCCAGCAGCTTAGCGACCTATGGCTACACCTTC

J: TRBJ2-2
length: 17
D: TRBD2
V: TRBV14
size: -
CDR3: CASSQVTAGGITGELFF
DNA: TGTGCCAGCAGCCAAGTGACAGCGGGAGGAATTACCGGGGAGCTGTTTTTT

J: TRBJ2-3
length: 16
D: TRBD2
V: TRBV6-5
size: -
CDR3: CASSSTALLAPGGQYF
DNA: TGTGCCAGCAGTTCCACTGCACTACTAGCGCCTGGGGGGCAGTATTTT

J: TRBJ1-2
length: 13
D: -
V: TRBV30
size: -
CDR3: CAWSLQHNYGYTF
DNA: TGTGCCTGGAGTTTACAGCATAACTATGGCTACACCTTC

J: TRBJ2-3
length: 14
D: -
V: TRBV29-1
size: -
CDR3: CSVEGAGATDTQYF
DNA: TGCAGCGTTGAAGGTGCAGGAGCCACAGATACGCAGTATTTT

J: TRBJ2-1
length: 13
D: -
V: TRBV15
size: -
CDR3: CATSRDPGHEQFF
DNA: TGTGCCACCAGCAGAGACCCCGGGCATGAGCAGTTCTTC

J: TRBJ1-5
length: 14
D: -
V: TRBV25-1
size: -
CDR3: CASSDQAGGQPQHF
DNA: TGTGCCAGCAGTGACCAAGCGGGGGGGCAGCCCCAGCATTTT

J: TRBJ2-7
length: 16
D: -
V: TRBV27
size: once
CDR3: CASSLSPGSSSYEQYF
DNA: TGTGCCAGCAGTTTATCGCCCGGGAGTAGCTCCTACGAGCAGTACTTC

J: TRBJ2-5
length: 15
D: TRBD2
V: TRBV4-1
size: -
CDR3: CASSPVAGARETQYF
DNA: TGCGCCAGCAGTCCCGTAGCGGGAGCCAGGGAGACCCAGTACTTC

J: TRBJ2-2
length: 12
D: -
V: TRBV6-5
size: -
CDR3: CASSWSTGELFF
DNA: TGTGCCAGCAGTTGGTCCACCGGGGAGCTGTTTTTT

J: TRBJ2-1
length: 12
D: -
V: TRBV6-5
size: -
CDR3: CASGGTYNEQFF
DNA: TGTGCCAGCGGCGGGACCTACAATGAGCAGTTCTTC

J: TRBJ2-7
length: 15
D: TRBD1
V: TRBV4-1
size: -
CDR3: CASRPRQGSPYEQYF
DNA: TGCGCCAGCAGACCTCGACAGGGGTCTCCCTACGAGCAGTACTTC

J: TRBJ1-2
length: 13
D: -
V: TRBV11-2
size: -
CDR3: CASSLGQNSGYTF
DNA: TGTGCCAGCAGCTTGGGTCAAAATAGTGGCTACACCTTC

J: TRBJ1-2
length: 13
D: -
V: TRBV30
size: -
CDR3: CAWSVQGTIGYTF
DNA: TGTGCCTGGAGTGTCCAGGGGACGATAGGCTACACCTTC

J: TRBJ1-5
length: 16
D: TRBD1
V: TRBV6-1
size: -
CDR3: CASSETDRDGNQPQHF
DNA: TGTGCCAGCAGTGAAACCGACAGGGATGGCAATCAGCCCCAGCATTTT

J: TRBJ1-1
length: 13
D: -
V: TRBV5-1
size: once
CDR3: CASSGQTNTEAFF
DNA: TGCGCCAGCAGCGGACAGACGAACACTGAAGCTTTCTTT

J: TRBJ2-4
length: 16
D: -
V: TRBV28
size: once
CDR3: CASTELGGLAKNIQYF
DNA: TGTGCCAGCACCGAATTGGGGGGTTTAGCCAAAAACATTCAGTACTTC

J: TRBJ2-1
length: 14
D: TRBD2
V: TRBV6-5
size: -
CDR3: CASSYSGSFYEQFF
DNA: TGTGCCAGCAGCTATAGCGGGAGTTTTTATGAGCAGTTCTTC

J: TRBJ2-5
length: 16
D: TRBD2
V: TRBV5-1
size: -
CDR3: CASSSGALTGGETQYF
DNA: TGCGCCAGCAGCTCCGGGGCCCTGACGGGAGGGGAGACCCAGTACTTC

J: TRBJ2-5
length: 17
D: -
V: TRBV29-1
size: -
CDR3: CSVEAFGLPFVEETQYF
DNA: TGCAGCGTTGAAGCGTTCGGACTGCCATTTGTGGAAGAGACCCAGTACTTC

J: TRBJ1-4
length: 11
D: -
V: TRBV29-1
size: -
CDR3: CSAIVGEKLFF
DNA: TGCAGCGCAATTGTAGGGGAAAAACTGTTTTTT

J: TRBJ1-2
length: 14
D: TRBD1
V: TRBV6-5
size: -
CDR3: CASKQDRINYGYTF
DNA: TGTGCCAGCAAGCAGGACAGGATAAACTATGGCTACACCTTC

J: TRBJ2-7
length: 14
D: TRBD2
V: TRBV6-5
size: -
CDR3: CASSYAGGPGEQYF
DNA: TGTGCCAGCAGTTACGCGGGAGGGCCGGGTGAGCAGTACTTC

J: TRBJ1-2
length: 15
D: TRBD1
V: TRBV5-1
size: -
CDR3: CASSPGQGQNYGYTF
DNA: TGCGCCAGCAGCCCGGGACAGGGTCAGAACTATGGCTACACCTTC

J: TRBJ2-3
length: 12
D: TRBD2
V: TRBV30
size: -
CDR3: CAWGGLGDTQYF
DNA: TGTGCCTGGGGTGGACTAGGGGATACGCAGTATTTT

J: TRBJ2-2
length: 17
D: TRBD1
V: TRBV7-9
size: -
CDR3: CASRRGQGTLGTGELFF
DNA: TGTGCCAGCAGACGGGGACAGGGAACTTTGGGCACCGGGGAGCTGTTTTTT

J: TRBJ2-7
length: 13
D: -
V: TRBV11-2
size: few
CDR3: CASRSVRLYEQYF
DNA: TGTGCCAGCAGATCGGTTCGGCTCTACGAGCAGTACTTC

J: TRBJ2-1
length: 16
D: TRBD2
V: TRBV28
size: -
CDR3: CASSLTTSGSYNEQFF
DNA: TGTGCCAGCAGTCTCACGACTAGCGGGAGCTACAATGAGCAGTTCTTC

J: TRBJ2-1
length: 16
D: TRBD1
V: TRBV5-1
size: -
CDR3: CASSFSGQGVYNEQFF
DNA: TGCGCCAGCAGCTTCTCAGGACAGGGGGTTTACAATGAGCAGTTCTTC

J: TRBJ1-3
length: 13
D: -
V: TRBV9
size: -
CDR3: CASRQVNGNTIYF
DNA: TGTGCCAGCAGACAGGTGAATGGAAACACCATATATTTT

J: TRBJ2-3
length: 15
D: TRBD2
V: TRBV2
size: -
CDR3: CASKRTSGVTDTQYF
DNA: TGTGCCAGCAAGCGGACTAGCGGAGTCACAGATACGCAGTATTTT

J: TRBJ1-3
length: 14
D: TRBD1
V: TRBV2
size: -
CDR3: CASIRDSSGNTIYF
DNA: TGTGCCAGCATCAGGGACAGCTCTGGAAACACCATATATTTT

J: TRBJ2-6
length: 14
D: TRBD1
V: TRBV28
size: -
CDR3: CASSFPDRSSVLTF
DNA: TGTGCCAGCAGTTTTCCGGACAGGAGCAGCGTCCTGACTTTC

J: TRBJ2-2
length: 16
D: TRBD1
V: TRBV5-8
size: -
CDR3: CASSSGTGSYTGELFF
DNA: TGTGCCAGCAGCTCTGGGACAGGGTCGTACACCGGGGAGCTGTTTTTT

J: TRBJ2-3
length: 14
D: -
V: TRBV9
size: -
CDR3: CASSPRTSTDTQYF
DNA: TGTGCCAGCAGCCCGCGGACAAGCACAGATACGCAGTATTTT

J: TRBJ1-5
length: 15
D: TRBD1
V: TRBV19
size: -
CDR3: CASSIGQVSNQPQHF
DNA: TGTGCCAGTAGTATCGGACAGGTGAGCAATCAGCCCCAGCATTTT

J: TRBJ2-1
length: 14
D: TRBD1
V: TRBV9
size: -
CDR3: CASSVGDRGHEQFF
DNA: TGTGCCAGCAGCGTCGGGGACAGGGGCCATGAGCAGTTCTTC

J: TRBJ1-5
length: 13
D: -
V: TRBV5-1
size: few
CDR3: CASSLTGNQPQHF
DNA: TGCGCCAGCAGCTTGACGGGCAATCAGCCCCAGCATTTT

J: TRBJ1-2
length: 13
D: -
V: TRBV5-6
size: -
CDR3: CASSLRESYGYTF
DNA: TGTGCCAGCAGCTTAAGGGAATCCTATGGCTACACCTTC

J: TRBJ2-7
length: 16
D: -
V: TRBV13
size: -
CDR3: CASSLGPQRVLYEQYF
DNA: TGTGCCAGCAGCTTAGGCCCCCAGCGGGTACTCTACGAGCAGTACTTC

J: TRBJ2-7
length: 14
D: TRBD1
V: TRBV5-1
size: once
CDR3: CASSSGQGADEQYF
DNA: TGCGCCAGCAGCTCGGGACAGGGGGCGGACGAGCAGTACTTC

J: TRBJ2-5
length: 14
D: -
V: TRBV9
size: -
CDR3: CASSYGVNQETQYF
DNA: TGTGCCAGCAGCTATGGAGTTAATCAAGAGACCCAGTACTTC

J: TRBJ2-4
length: 13
D: -
V: TRBV7-3
size: -
CDR3: CASSLGPVDIQYF
DNA: TGTGCCAGCAGCCTCGGCCCAGTGGACATTCAGTACTTC

J: TRBJ2-1
length: 15
D: -
V: TRBV5-4
size: -
CDR3: CASSLEGFSYNEQFF
DNA: TGTGCCAGCAGCTTGGAGGGGTTTTCCTACAATGAGCAGTTCTTC

J: TRBJ1-2
length: 15
D: -
V: TRBV4-1
size: -
CDR3: CASSQDGYDNYGYTF
DNA: TGCGCCAGCAGCCAAGATGGATATGATAACTATGGCTACACCTTC

J: TRBJ2-5
length: 14
D: -
V: TRBV9
size: -
CDR3: CASARDGGQETQYF
DNA: TGTGCCAGCGCGAGGGATGGGGGCCAGGAGACCCAGTACTTC